Listed here are 25 T cell receptor beta chains from one sample, sequenced in a study of Tregs in tolerant kidney transplant recipients. Repertoires were generated with immunoSEQ multiplex PCR, while TCRdb's copy carries only in-frame clones and drops some. The sample comprises approximately 19,000 clones, about three fifths of which are singletons, and 3% to 3.5% rests with the top ten. No cognate antigen is known for these TCRs. The sequenced sample was Tregs from blood cultured with allogeneic cells. These receptors all stem from a human donor in good health.

The chain has TRBV6-6 and TRBJ2-7; 12 bases match TRBD2. The germline CDR1 and CDR2 sequences are MNHNY and SVGAGI (reference sequence). The CDR3 loop spans 15 amino acids. Trimming cost V 6 bases and J 6 bases; bases outside gene matches: 9. Here the CDR3 reads CASSRSSGRAVEQYF. CDR3 DNA sequence: TGTGCCAGCAGCCGATCTAGCGGGAGGGCTGTCGAGCAGTACTTC.

The J gene is TRBJ1-1, the V gene TRBV18; D gene ambiguous. CDR1 KGHSH and CDR2 LQKENI come from the germline V gene. V lost 6 bases and J 1 base, leaving 12 bases between the germline ends. The CDR3 spans 14 residues. The DNA of the CDR3 is TGTGCCAGCTCCAGCCGAGCCGGGAACACTGAAGCTTTCTTT. Residues: CASSSRAGNTEAFF.

The chain has TRBV18 and TRBJ2-1, with a possible D match to TRBD1 (5 bases). The V end was cut by 3 bases, the J end by 1 base, with 13 bases between. The CDR3 loop spans 16 amino acids. The V gene's germline CDR1 is KGHSH and CDR2 LQKENI. The CDR3 sequence is CASSPFQGLSYNEQFF. Written as DNA, the CDR3 is TGTGCCAGCTCACCCTTCCAGGGATTGTCCTACAATGAGCAGTTCTTC.

This chain links TRBV7-9 with TRBJ2-5; tentative D call: TRBD1 (6 bases). The germline V gene has CDR1 SEHNR and CDR2 FQNEAQ (reference sequence). The CDR3 length is 15 residues. Trimming removed 5 bases from V and 5 bases from J, with 18 bases in between. The CDR3 DNA is TGTGCCAGCAGCCTACGTACAGGGCGGGCGGAGACCCAGTACTTC. Translating it yields CASSLRTGRAETQYF. The whole variable domain, filled in from reference TRBV7-9 and TRBJ2-5, reads DTGVSQNPRHKITKRGQNVTFRCDPISEHNRLYWYRQTLGQGPEFLTYFQNEAQLEKSRLLSDRFSAERPKGSFSTLEIQRTEQGDSAMYLCASSLRTGRAETQYFGPGTRLLVL.

The chain employs TRBV7-9 and TRBJ2-3; TRBD2 matches at 9 bases. CDR1 and CDR2 from the germline V gene are SEHNR and FQNEAQ (reference sequence). V trimming: 3 bases; J trimming: 4 bases; junction bases outside the gene matches: 2. The CDR3 has 14 residues. CDR3 loop: CASSFAGGPDTQYF. CDR3 DNA: TGTGCCAGCAGCTTTGCGGGAGGGCCAGATACGCAGTATTTT. The whole variable domain, filled in from reference TRBV7-9 and TRBJ2-3, reads DTGVSQNPRHKITKRGQNVTFRCDPISEHNRLYWYRQTLGQGPEFLTYFQNEAQLEKSRLLSDRFSAERPKGSFSTLEIQRTEQGDSAMYLCASSFAGGPDTQYFGPGTRLTVL.

CDR3 bases: TGTGCCTGGGGGGCCGGGACAGGGGGCCAAAACATTCAGTACTTC. It yields the protein CAWGAGTGGQNIQYF. The chain joins TRBV30 to TRBJ2-4, with 12 positions matching TRBD1. CDR3 length equals 15 residues. V shed 5 bases, J shed 5 bases, and the junction held 7 bases outside the gene matches. Germline V gene data show CDR1 as GTSNPN and CDR2 as SVGIG (reference sequence).

The V gene is TRBV6-5, the J gene TRBJ1-5; TRBD1 aligns across 7 bases. Losses at the gene ends were 6 bases for V and 0 bases for J; bases not matched to a gene: 5. The CDR3 consists of 15 residues. The V gene's germline CDR1 is MNHEY and CDR2 SVGAGI. CDR3 sequence (DNA): TGTGCCAGCAGCCCTAACAGGGGTAGCAATCAGCCCCAGCATTTT. This translates into CASSPNRGSNQPQHF.

This clone came up a few times. The V and J genes are TRBV5-1 and TRBJ1-1; perhaps TRBD1 as D (5 bases). Germline values: CDR1 SGHRS, CDR2 YFSETQ. CDR3 length equals 15 residues. With 7 bases removed from V and 1 base from J, the gap between germline ends came to 17 bases. CDR3 nucleotide sequence: TGCGCCAGCCTCCCAGGGCACAACCGGAACACTGAAGCTTTCTTT. Its translation is CASLPGHNRNTEAFF.

This clone was counted only a few times. The V and J genes are TRBV5-1 and TRBJ2-7; 13 nucleotides agree with TRBD2. The CDR3 has 18 residues. From germline, CDR1 is SGHRS and CDR2 YFSETQ. V trimming: 4 bases; J trimming: 4 bases; junction bases outside the gene matches: 14. CDR3 region: CASSRGTPGLAGVYEQYF. CDR3 sequence (DNA): TGCGCCAGCAGCCGTGGGACACCAGGACTAGCGGGGGTTTACGAGCAGTACTTC.

CDR3 protein: CASSVGSYGTDTQYF. DNA for the CDR3: TGCGCCAGCAGCGTCGGTAGCTATGGTACAGATACGCAGTATTTT. The V call is TRBV5-1, the J call TRBJ2-3; D gene unclear. This CDR3 has 15 residues. Germline values: CDR1 SGHRS, CDR2 YFSETQ. Trimming removed 4 bases from V and 3 bases from J, with 15 bases in between. The whole variable domain, filled in from reference TRBV5-1 and TRBJ2-3, reads KAGVTQTPRYLIKTRGQQVTLSCSPISGHRSVSWYQQTPGQGLQFLFEYFSETQRNKGNFPGRFSGRQFSNSRSEMNVSTLELGDSALYLCASSVGSYGTDTQYFGPGTRLTVL.

This clone was recorded a few times. The chain uses TRBV21-1 and TRBJ2-2; TRBD1, the D gene given by the table, was not confirmed from the DNA. TRBV21-1 has pseudogene status. CDR3 length equals 15 residues. CDR3 sequence: CASSKEGDGTGELFF. In nucleotides, the CDR3 is TGTGCCAGCAGCAAAGAGGGGGACGGGACCGGGGAGCTGTTTTTT.

The gene calls are TRBV5-1 and TRBJ2-7; 11 nucleotides align to TRBD2. Germline V gene sequence: CDR1 SGHRS, CDR2 YFSETQ. With 1 base clipped from V and 7 bases from J, the junction kept 7 bases outside the gene matches. This CDR3 region has 15 residues. The CDR3 coding sequence is TGCGCCAGCAGCTTGTTAGCGGGAGGGCCGGGGGAGCAGTACTTC. Translating it yields CASSLLAGGPGEQYF.

This chain connects TRBV18 to TRBJ1-1; D is perhaps TRBD1 (5 bases). In germline, CDR1 is KGHSH, CDR2 LQKENI. The CDR3 runs to 14 residues. V lost 6 bases to trimming and J lost 3 bases, with 14 bases between them. DNA of the CDR3: TGTGCCAGCTCCGTGAAGGGGCCGGACACTGAAGCTTTCTTT. Its protein product is CASSVKGPDTEAFF.

The chain combines TRBV25-1 with TRBJ1-2, with D unclear. Trimming took 6 bases from V and 7 from J, leaving 15 bases between them. The CDR3 sequence is 13 residues long. Germline values: CDR1 MGHDK, CDR2 SYGVNS. This CDR3 is CASSGRALGGYTF. The CDR3 DNA follows: TGTGCCAGCAGCGGGAGGGCCCTCGGTGGCTACACCTTC.

This clone counts as medium-sized. The chain links TRBV7-6 to TRBJ1-4, with TRBD1 as a possible D gene (5 bases). The V end was cut by 5 bases, the J end by 8 bases, with 18 bases between. The V gene's germline CDR1 is SGHVS and CDR2 FNYEAQ. This CDR3 has 15 residues. The CDR3 protein is CASSINTGGREKLFF. The CDR3 DNA is TGTGCCAGCAGCATTAATACAGGAGGTCGCGAAAAACTGTTTTTT.

This rearrangement joins TRBV19 to TRBJ2-1, with D possibly matching TRBD2 (5 bases). The V gene lost 4 bases and the J gene lost 0 bases, with 10 bases spanning the gap. CDR3 size: 15 residues. Per the germline V gene, CDR1 is LNHDA and CDR2 is SQIVND (reference sequence). The CDR3, as DNA: TGTGCCAGTAGTACGGACTGGAGCTCCTACAATGAGCAGTTCTTC. Protein product: CASSTDWSSYNEQFF.

V usage is TRBV1 and J usage is TRBJ1-1; TRBD1 is the table's D call and was not checked against the DNA. TRBV1 is described as a pseudogene. The CDR3 runs to 18 residues. CDR3 coding DNA: TGCACCAGCAGCCAAAAGACGGGGGACAGGTCACCGGGGACTGAAGCTTTCTTT. Translation: CTSSQKTGDRSPGTEAFF.

V is TRBV18 and J is TRBJ1-1; no definite D call. CDR3 size: 13 residues. V lost 4 bases to trimming and J lost 1 base, with 7 bases between them. The germline gives CDR1 KGHSH, CDR2 LQKENI. This CDR3 reads CASSLKPNTEAFF. In DNA, the CDR3 is TGTGCCAGCTCACTGAAACCGAACACTGAAGCTTTCTTT.

The chain couples TRBV29-1 to TRBJ2-7; 13 positions agree with TRBD2. The CDR3 sequence is 14 residues long. Trimming took 6 bases from V and 3 from J; bases not matched to a gene: 5. Germline CDR1 reads SQVTM; CDR2 reads ANQGSEA. Here the CDR3 reads CSVLGLAGSYEQYF. DNA of the CDR3: TGCAGCGTCCTGGGACTAGCGGGGAGCTACGAGCAGTACTTC.

The chain carries TRBV30 and TRBJ1-6; no clear D. Germline values: CDR1 GTSNPN, CDR2 SVGIG (reference sequence). V lost 0 bases to trimming and J lost 8 bases, with 11 bases between them. The CDR3 length is 14 residues. CDR3 sequence (DNA): TGTGCCTGGAGTGTACGGATCTCCGATTCACCCCTCCACTTT. This codes for CAWSVRISDSPLHF.

This sequence joins TRBV18 and TRBJ2-7; 7 bases are a match to TRBD1. Trimming cost V 5 bases and J 3 bases; bases outside gene matches: 4. In germline, CDR1 is KGHSH, CDR2 LQKENI. The CDR3 length is 13 residues. CDR3 region: CASSEGQHYEQYF. Here the CDR3 DNA reads TGTGCCAGCTCAGAGGGACAGCACTACGAGCAGTACTTC.

The chain links TRBV2 to TRBJ1-3; the D gene is possibly TRBD1 (6 bases). The V gene's germline CDR1 is SNHLY and CDR2 FYNNEI. V lost 5 bases and J 0 bases, leaving 8 bases between the germline ends. The CDR3 consists of 14 residues. The CDR3 is CASSRTVSGNTIYF. DNA of the CDR3: TGTGCCAGCAGTAGGACAGTCTCTGGAAACACCATATATTTT.

This clone was detected a few times. The chain couples TRBV15 to TRBJ2-1; D is possibly TRBD2 (7 bases). The CDR3 has 15 residues. V was cut by 1 base and J by 4 bases, with 11 bases left in between. In germline, CDR1 is LNHNV, CDR2 YYDKDF (reference sequence). This chain's CDR3 is CATSRGAGAYNEQFF. CDR3 in DNA: TGTGCCACCAGCAGAGGGGCGGGGGCTTACAATGAGCAGTTCTTC.

The chain recombines TRBV9 with TRBJ1-6; D gene uncertain. CDR3 length equals 14 residues. Per the germline V gene, CDR1 is SGDLS and CDR2 is YYNGEE. Trimming took 0 bases from V and 5 from J, leaving 6 bases between them. For the CDR3, the DNA is TGTGCCAGCAGCGTAGACAACGATAATTCACCCCTCCACTTT. It specifies CASSVDNDNSPLHF. Filled out from reference TRBV9 and TRBJ1-6, the complete variable domain reads DSGVTQTPKHLITATGQRVTLRCSPRSGDLSVYWYQQSLDQGLQFLIQYYNGEERAKGNILERFSAQQFPDLHSELNLSSLELGDSALYFCASSVDNDNSPLHFGNGTRLTVT.

The gene calls are TRBV6-6 and TRBJ2-7; 10 bases are shared with TRBD1. Germline V gene data show CDR1 as MNHNY and CDR2 as SVGAGI (reference sequence). The CDR3 covers 15 residues. V trimming: 3 bases; J trimming: 7 bases; junction bases outside the gene matches: 9. The CDR3 DNA reads as TGTGCCAGCAGTTATGGACAGGGGGGGTTTATGGAGCAGTACTTC. Protein product: CASSYGQGGFMEQYF.